A single sample gave rise to the 3 T cell receptor beta chains below, sequenced in a study of cytomegalovirus exposure and HLA in healthy donors. Both 60 Vbeta primers and 13 Jbeta primers went into the PCR. The data were produced by immunoSEQ multiplex PCR, yet TCRdb's version contains in-frame clones alone and is incomplete. The table has 80,000 to 90,000 clones, roughly 80% seen once; the top ten hold under 2%. Sequencing was done on a sample of PBMCs. These TCRs come from a woman aged 25 to 39 in good health and CMV-seronegative.

The CDR3 region is CASGLVQGSEQFF. The CDR3 coding sequence is TGTGCTAGTGGTTTGGTGCAGGGATCTGAGCAGTTCTTC. This chain joins TRBV12-5 and TRBJ2-1; perhaps TRBD1 as D (5 bases). This CDR3 has 13 residues. CDR1 is LGHNT, CDR2 FRNRAP, per germline. The V and J ends lost 0 bases and 9 bases respectively, with 9 bases between them.

The chain has TRBV6-5 and TRBJ1-2; D is perhaps TRBD1 (6 bases). V shed 6 bases and J shed 2 bases, with 7 bases lying between them. Germline V gives CDR1 MNHEY, CDR2 SVGAGI. The CDR3 extends over 12 amino acids. The CDR3 DNA sequence: TGTGCCAGCAGCGGACAGAACTATGGCTACACCTTC. Protein product: CASSGQNYGYTF.

The chain joins TRBV7-3 to TRBJ2-2, with 7 bases identical to TRBD1. Germline CDR1 SGHTA, CDR2 FQGTGA. The junction had 1 base not matched to a gene; V was cut back by 1 base and J by 5 bases. The CDR3 sequence is 14 residues long. CDR3 protein: CASSLKQGTGELFF. The CDR3 DNA reads TGTGCCAGCAGCTTAAAACAGGGGACCGGGGAGCTGTTTTTT.